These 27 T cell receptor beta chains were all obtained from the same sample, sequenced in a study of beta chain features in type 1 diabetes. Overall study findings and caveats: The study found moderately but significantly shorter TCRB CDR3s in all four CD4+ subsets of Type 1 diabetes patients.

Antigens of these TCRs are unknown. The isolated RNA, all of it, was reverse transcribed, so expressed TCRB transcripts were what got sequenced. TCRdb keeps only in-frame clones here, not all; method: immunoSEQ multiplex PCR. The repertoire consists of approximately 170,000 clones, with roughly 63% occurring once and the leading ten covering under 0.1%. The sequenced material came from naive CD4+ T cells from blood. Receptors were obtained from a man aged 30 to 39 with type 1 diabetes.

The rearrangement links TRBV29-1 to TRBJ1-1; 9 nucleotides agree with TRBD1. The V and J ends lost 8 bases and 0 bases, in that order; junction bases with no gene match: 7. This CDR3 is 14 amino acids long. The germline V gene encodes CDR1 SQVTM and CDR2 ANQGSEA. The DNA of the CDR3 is TGCAGCCAGAGGGGGGACAGGGTGAACACTGAAGCTTTCTTT. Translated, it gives CSQRGDRVNTEAFF. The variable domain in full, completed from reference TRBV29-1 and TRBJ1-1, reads SAVISQKPSRDICQRGTSLTIQCQVDSQVTMMFWYRQQPGQSLTLIATANQGSEATYESGFVIDKFPISRPNLTFSTLTVSNMSPEDSSIYLCSQRGDRVNTEAFFGQGTRLTVV.

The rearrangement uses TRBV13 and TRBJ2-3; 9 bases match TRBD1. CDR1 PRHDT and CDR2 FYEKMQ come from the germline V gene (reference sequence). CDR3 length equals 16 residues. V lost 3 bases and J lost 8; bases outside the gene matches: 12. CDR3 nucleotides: TGTGCCAGCAGCTTCTCCGGGACAGGGAATACCGGTACGCAGTATTTT. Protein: CASSFSGTGNTGTQYF.

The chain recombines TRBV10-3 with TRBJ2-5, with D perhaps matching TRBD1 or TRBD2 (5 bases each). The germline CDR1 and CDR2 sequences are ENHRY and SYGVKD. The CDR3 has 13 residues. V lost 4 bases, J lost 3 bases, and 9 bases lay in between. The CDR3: CAISALGEETQYF. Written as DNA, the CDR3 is TGTGCCATCAGTGCTCTGGGGGAAGAGACCCAGTACTTC.

The CDR3 bases are TGTGCCAGCAGCACGACAGGGGGAGAGGAGACCCAGTACTTC. This encodes CASSTTGGEETQYF. V and J are TRBV5-4 and TRBJ2-5, with 9 bases lining up with TRBD1. With 4 bases clipped from V and 5 bases from J, the junction kept 6 bases outside the gene matches. Per the germline V gene, CDR1 is SGHNT and CDR2 is YYREEE (reference sequence). CDR3 length equals 14 residues. Full variable domain (outside the CDR3, taken from reference TRBV5-4 and TRBJ2-5): ETGVTQSPTHLIKTRGQQVTLRCSSQSGHNTVSWYQQALGQGPQFIFQYYREEENGRGNFPPRFSGLQFPNYSSELNVNALELDDSALYLCASSTTGGEETQYFGPGTRLLVL.

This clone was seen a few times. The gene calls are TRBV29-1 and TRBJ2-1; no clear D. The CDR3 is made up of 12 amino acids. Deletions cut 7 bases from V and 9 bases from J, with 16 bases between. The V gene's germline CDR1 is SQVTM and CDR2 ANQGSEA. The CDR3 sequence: CSGARRDTEQFF. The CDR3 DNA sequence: TGCAGCGGAGCCCGCAGAGATACTGAGCAGTTCTTC.

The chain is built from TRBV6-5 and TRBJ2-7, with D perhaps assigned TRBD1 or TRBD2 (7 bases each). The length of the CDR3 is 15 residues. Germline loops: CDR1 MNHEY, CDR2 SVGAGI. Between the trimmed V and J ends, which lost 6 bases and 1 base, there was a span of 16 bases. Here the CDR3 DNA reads TGTGCCAGCAGCCCGCAGGGGGGGGAATCCTACGAGCAGTACTTC. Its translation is CASSPQGGESYEQYF.

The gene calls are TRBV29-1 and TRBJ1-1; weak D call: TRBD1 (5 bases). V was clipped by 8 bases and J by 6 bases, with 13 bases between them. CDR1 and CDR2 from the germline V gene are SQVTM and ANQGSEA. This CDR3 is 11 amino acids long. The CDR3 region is CSPGGDPEAFF. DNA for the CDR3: TGCAGCCCTGGGGGGGACCCTGAAGCTTTCTTT.

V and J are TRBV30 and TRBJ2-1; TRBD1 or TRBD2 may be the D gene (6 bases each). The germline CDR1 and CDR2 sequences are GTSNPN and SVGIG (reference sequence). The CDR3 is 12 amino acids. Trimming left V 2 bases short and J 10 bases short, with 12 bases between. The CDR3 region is CAWSRGEDEQFF. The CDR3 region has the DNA TGTGCCTGGAGTAGGGGGGAGGACGAGCAGTTCTTC.

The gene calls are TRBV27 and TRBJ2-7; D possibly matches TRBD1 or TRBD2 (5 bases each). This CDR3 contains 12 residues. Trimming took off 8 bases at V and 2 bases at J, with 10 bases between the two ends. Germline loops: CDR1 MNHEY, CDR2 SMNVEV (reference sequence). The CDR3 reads CASRDGAYEQYF. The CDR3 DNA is TGTGCCAGCCGGGACGGAGCCTACGAGCAGTACTTC.

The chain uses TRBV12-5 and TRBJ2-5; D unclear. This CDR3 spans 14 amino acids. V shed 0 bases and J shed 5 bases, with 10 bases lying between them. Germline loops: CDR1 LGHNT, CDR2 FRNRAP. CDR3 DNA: TGTGCTAGTGGTTTGGTCCCCGGGCCGGAGACCCAGTACTTC. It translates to CASGLVPGPETQYF.

The chain's CDR3 is CASSLGQQSSPLHF. For the CDR3, the DNA is TGTGCCAGCAGCCTCGGACAGCAGAGTTCACCCCTCCACTTT. The V and J genes are TRBV6-5 and TRBJ1-6; TRBD1 is a possible D gene (6 bases). Germline loops: CDR1 MNHEY, CDR2 SVGAGI. The CDR3 contains 14 residues. Trimming shortened V by 6 bases and J by 9 bases, and 15 bases separated the two germline ends.

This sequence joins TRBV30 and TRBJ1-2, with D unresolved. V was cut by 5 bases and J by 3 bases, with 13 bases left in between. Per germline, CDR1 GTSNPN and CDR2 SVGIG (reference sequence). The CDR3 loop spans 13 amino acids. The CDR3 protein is CAWGAGPDYGYTF. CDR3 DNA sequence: TGTGCCTGGGGCGCGGGTCCCGACTATGGCTACACCTTC.

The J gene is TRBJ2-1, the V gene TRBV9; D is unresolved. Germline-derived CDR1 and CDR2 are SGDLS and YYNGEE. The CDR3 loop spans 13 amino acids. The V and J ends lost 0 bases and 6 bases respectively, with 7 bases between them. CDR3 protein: CASSVEQTNEQFF. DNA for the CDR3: TGTGCCAGCAGCGTAGAACAGACCAATGAGCAGTTCTTC. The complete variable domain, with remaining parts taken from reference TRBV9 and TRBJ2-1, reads DSGVTQTPKHLITATGQRVTLRCSPRSGDLSVYWYQQSLDQGLQFLIQYYNGEERAKGNILERFSAQQFPDLHSELNLSSLELGDSALYFCASSVEQTNEQFFGPGTRLTVL.

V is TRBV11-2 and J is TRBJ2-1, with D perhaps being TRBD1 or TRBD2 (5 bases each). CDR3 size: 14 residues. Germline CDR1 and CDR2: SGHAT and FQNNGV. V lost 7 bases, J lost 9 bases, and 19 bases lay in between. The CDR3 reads CASNRDPRLGEQFF. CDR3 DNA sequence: TGTGCCAGCAACCGGGACCCCCGGCTCGGTGAGCAGTTCTTC.

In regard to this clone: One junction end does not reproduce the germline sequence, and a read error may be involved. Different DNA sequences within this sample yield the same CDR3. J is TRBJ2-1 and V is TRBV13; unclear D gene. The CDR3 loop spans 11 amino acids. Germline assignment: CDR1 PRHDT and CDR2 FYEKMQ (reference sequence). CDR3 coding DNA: TGTGCCAGCAGCTCCAACAATGAGCAGTTCTTC. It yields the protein CASSSNNEQFF.

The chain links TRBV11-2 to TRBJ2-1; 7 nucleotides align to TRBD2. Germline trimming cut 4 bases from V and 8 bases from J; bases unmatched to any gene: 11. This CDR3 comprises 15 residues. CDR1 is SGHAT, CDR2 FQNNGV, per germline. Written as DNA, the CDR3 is TGTGCCAGCAGCTCCTCTGGAAACCGGGGGGATGAGCAGTTCTTC. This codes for CASSSSGNRGDEQFF.

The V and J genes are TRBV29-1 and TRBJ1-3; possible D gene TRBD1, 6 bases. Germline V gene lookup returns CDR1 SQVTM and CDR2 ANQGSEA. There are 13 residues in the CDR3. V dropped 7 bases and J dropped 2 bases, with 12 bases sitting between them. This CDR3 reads CSGTGTPGNTIYF. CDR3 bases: TGCAGCGGGACCGGGACACCTGGAAACACCATATATTTT.

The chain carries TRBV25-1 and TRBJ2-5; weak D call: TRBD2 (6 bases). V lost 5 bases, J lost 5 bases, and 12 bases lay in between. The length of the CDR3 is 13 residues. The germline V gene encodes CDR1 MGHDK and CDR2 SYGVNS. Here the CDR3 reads CASSIGGSETQYF. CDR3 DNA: TGTGCCAGCAGTATTGGGGGGTCGGAGACCCAGTACTTC.

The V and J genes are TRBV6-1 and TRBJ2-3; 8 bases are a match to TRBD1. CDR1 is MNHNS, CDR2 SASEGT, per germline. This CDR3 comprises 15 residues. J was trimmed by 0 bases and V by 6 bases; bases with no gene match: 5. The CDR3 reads CASRLQGASTDTQYF. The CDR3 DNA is TGTGCCAGCAGACTCCAGGGGGCGAGCACAGATACGCAGTATTTT.

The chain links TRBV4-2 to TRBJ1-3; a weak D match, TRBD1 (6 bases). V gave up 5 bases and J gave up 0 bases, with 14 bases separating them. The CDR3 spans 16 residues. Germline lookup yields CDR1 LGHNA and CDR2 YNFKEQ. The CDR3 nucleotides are TGTGCCAGCAGCAGCGGGCGGGACATCTCTGGAAACACCATATATTTT. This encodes CASSSGRDISGNTIYF.

The CDR3 protein is CSAWTVGELFF. CDR3 sequence (DNA): TGCAGCGCCTGGACTGTCGGGGAGCTGTTTTTT. The chain has TRBV29-1 and TRBJ2-2; a possible D gene is TRBD2 (5 bases). CDR1 and CDR2 (germline): SQVTM, ANQGSEA. V was cut by 7 bases and J by 7 bases, with 10 bases left in between. The CDR3 sequence is 11 residues long.

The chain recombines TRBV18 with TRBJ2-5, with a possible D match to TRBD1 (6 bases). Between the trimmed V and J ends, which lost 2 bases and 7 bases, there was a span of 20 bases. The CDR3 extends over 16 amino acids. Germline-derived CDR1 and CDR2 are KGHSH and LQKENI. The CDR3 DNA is TGTGCCAGCTCACCAACCTCCAGGACAGACCAGGGGACCCAGTACTTC. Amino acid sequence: CASSPTSRTDQGTQYF.

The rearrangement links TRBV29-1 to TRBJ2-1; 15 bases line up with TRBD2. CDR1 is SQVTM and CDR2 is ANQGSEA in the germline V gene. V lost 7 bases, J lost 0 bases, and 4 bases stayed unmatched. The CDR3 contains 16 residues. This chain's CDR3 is CSAGTSGGLSYNEQFF. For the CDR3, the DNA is TGCAGCGCTGGGACTAGCGGGGGGCTCTCCTACAATGAGCAGTTCTTC.

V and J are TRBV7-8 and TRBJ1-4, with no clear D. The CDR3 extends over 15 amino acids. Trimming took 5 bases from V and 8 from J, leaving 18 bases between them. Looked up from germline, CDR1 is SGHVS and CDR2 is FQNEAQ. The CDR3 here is CASSIRPAAGEKLFF. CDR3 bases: TGTGCCAGCAGCATCCGACCCGCAGCTGGCGAAAAACTGTTTTTT.

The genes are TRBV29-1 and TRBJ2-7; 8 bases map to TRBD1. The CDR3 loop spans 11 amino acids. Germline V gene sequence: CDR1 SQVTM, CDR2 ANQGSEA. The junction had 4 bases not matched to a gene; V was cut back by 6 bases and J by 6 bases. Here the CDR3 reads CSVRDRGEQYF. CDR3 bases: TGCAGCGTCCGAGACAGGGGCGAGCAGTACTTC.

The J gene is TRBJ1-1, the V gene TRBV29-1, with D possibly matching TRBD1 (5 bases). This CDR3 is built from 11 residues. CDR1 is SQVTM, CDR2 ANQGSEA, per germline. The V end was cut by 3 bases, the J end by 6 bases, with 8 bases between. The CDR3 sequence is CSVDTGAEAFF. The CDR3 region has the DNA TGCAGCGTTGATACAGGAGCTGAAGCTTTCTTT.

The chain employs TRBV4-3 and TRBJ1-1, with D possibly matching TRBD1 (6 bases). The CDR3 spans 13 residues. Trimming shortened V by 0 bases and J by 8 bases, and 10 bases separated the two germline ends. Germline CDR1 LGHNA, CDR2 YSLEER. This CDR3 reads CASSQDLDREAFF. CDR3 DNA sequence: TGCGCCAGCAGCCAAGATCTAGACAGGGAAGCTTTCTTT.